Each of the 25 T cell receptor beta chains below was sequenced from the same sample in a study of CD8 T cells in ankylosing spondylitis. Points from the study as a whole: One TCR beta motif, made up of under ten highly homologous variants, appeared characteristic of ankylosing spondylitis blood.

TCRdb independently ran MiXCR on the 5' RACE reads; one entry per CDR3 protein. The table includes some 800,000 distinct CDR3 sequences, approximately 12% detected once. These receptors are not linked to any known antigen. The sequencing sample was made of blood, either unsorted or a sorted T cell fraction (not recorded which). These receptors were collected from a male donor with ankylosing spondylitis.

This clonotype appeared a few times. An end of the junction differs from the germline gene, which may be a read error. The chain combines TRBV18 with TRBJ2-7; D unclear. In germline, CDR1 is KGHSH, CDR2 LQKENI. The CDR3 spans 13 residues. This chain's CDR3 is CASSPQQPYEQYF. Here the CDR3 DNA reads TGTGCCAGCTCTCCACAACAGCCGTACGAGCAGTACTTC.

This clonotype was seen a few times. This chain connects TRBV18 to TRBJ2-7; D gene uncertain. The CDR3 runs 16 residues. Germline values: CDR1 KGHSH, CDR2 LQKENI. V was clipped by 2 bases and J by 0 bases, with 14 bases between them. DNA of the CDR3: TGTGCCAGCTCACCATCACTGACAACAAGCTCCTACGAGCAGTACTTC. This codes for CASSPSLTTSSYEQYF.

V and J are TRBV4-1 and TRBJ2-1; no reliable D call. Looked up from germline, CDR1 is MGHRA and CDR2 is YSYEKL. Trimming removed 4 bases at V and 0 bases at J, with 10 bases between. CDR3 length: 15 amino acids. The CDR3 DNA follows: TGCGCCAGCAGCCCTACTGAATCCTCCTACAATGAGCAGTTCTTC. As protein: CASSPTESSYNEQFF.

V gene TRBV7-2 combines with J gene TRBJ1-5; D possibly corresponds to TRBD1 (5 bases). The CDR3 length is 15 residues. CDR1 is SGHTA and CDR2 is FQGNSA in the germline V gene. Trimming took off 1 base at V and 7 bases at J, with 14 bases between the two ends. The CDR3 loop reads CASSLVSGWGQPQHF. The CDR3 nucleotides read TGTGCCAGCAGCTTAGTTTCAGGGTGGGGACAGCCCCAGCATTTT.

This clonotype was detected a few times. This rearrangement joins TRBV5-5 to TRBJ2-6; maybe TRBD2 (6 bases). Deletions cut 4 bases from V and 0 bases from J, with 11 bases between. The CDR3 is 16 amino acids. Germline CDR1 reads SGHKS; CDR2 reads YYEKEE (reference sequence). This chain's CDR3 is CASSPWGVSGANVLTF. DNA of the CDR3: TGTGCCAGCAGCCCGTGGGGGGTCTCTGGGGCCAACGTCCTGACTTTC.

The chain has TRBV21-1 and TRBJ2-5. TRBV21-1 is classified as a pseudogene. CDR3 size: 17 residues. In DNA, the CDR3 is TGTGCCAGCAAGGAGACGATTTCGGCAGTCACTCAGAAGACCCAGTACTTC. The encoded protein is CASKETISAVTQKTQYF.

The table lists this clonotype with many counts. The chain couples TRBV29-1 to TRBJ2-3; D call uncertain. The germline CDR1 and CDR2 sequences are SQVTM and ANQGSEA. The CDR3 runs 10 residues. Trimming removed 6 bases from V and 2 bases from J, with 3 bases in between. The CDR3 protein is CSVDTDTQYF. The CDR3 DNA reads TGCAGCGTGGACACAGATACGCAGTATTTT.

The chain recombines TRBV6-2 or TRBV6-3 with TRBJ1-1, with a possible D match to TRBD1 (6 bases). Per germline, CDR1 MNHEY and CDR2 SVGEGT. The CDR3 totals 13 residues. V lost 7 bases to trimming and J lost 6 bases, with 15 bases between them. The DNA for the CDR3 is TGTGCCAGCACCTTCGACGGACAGCCTGAAGCTTTCTTT. Its protein product is CASTFDGQPEAFF.

This clonotype occurred many times. The CDR3 protein is CASSLEYGNTIYF. The CDR3 bases are TGTGCCAGCAGCTTAGAGTACGGAAACACCATATATTTT. The V call is TRBV7-2, the J call TRBJ1-3; D uncertain. CDR3 length: 13 residues. Trimming shortened V by 1 base and J by 4 bases, and 5 bases separated the two germline ends. Looked up from germline, CDR1 is SGHTA and CDR2 is FQGNSA.

This clonotype was recorded many times. The rearrangement links TRBV2 to TRBJ1-1; TRBD1 matches 8 bases. The CDR3 spans 13 residues. The germline CDR1 and CDR2 sequences are SNHLY and FYNNEI. V was pared by 6 bases and J by 4 bases, with 4 bases of the junction left unmatched. This CDR3 is CASSGDRGTEAFF. For the CDR3, the DNA is TGTGCCAGCAGCGGTGACAGGGGCACTGAAGCTTTCTTT.

This chain links TRBV6-2 or TRBV6-3 with TRBJ2-3; TRBD2 matches at 9 bases. Unmatched junction bases numbered 6, after V lost 2 bases and J lost 0 bases. CDR1 and CDR2 (germline): MNHEY, SVGEGT. The length of the CDR3 is 17 residues. In DNA form, the CDR3 reads TGTGCCAGCAGTTACGCCCTAGCGGGGACCAGCACAGATACGCAGTATTTT. Protein product: CASSYALAGTSTDTQYF.

This clonotype was seen once. V usage is TRBV30 and J usage is TRBJ1-5; no firm D call. Germline V gene data show CDR1 as GTSNPN and CDR2 as SVGIG (reference sequence). This CDR3 is built from 13 residues. V was pared by 3 bases and J by 4 bases, with 10 bases between. CDR3 residues: CAWRSSENQPQHF. The CDR3 nucleotides read TGTGCCTGGAGGTCCTCCGAAAATCAGCCCCAGCATTTT.

The table lists this clonotype with a count of one. The genes are TRBV5-8 and TRBJ1-5; D call uncertain. V lost 5 bases to trimming and J lost 5 bases, with 11 bases between them. This CDR3 contains 13 residues. Germline CDR1 and CDR2: SGHTS and YDEGEE. The CDR3 sequence is CASSYRRYQPQHF. The DNA for the CDR3 is TGTGCCAGCAGTTATCGACGGTATCAGCCCCAGCATTTT.

A few counts support this clonotype. This chain uses TRBV20-1 with TRBJ1-5; the D is unclear. The V end was cut by 3 bases, the J end by 8 bases, with 11 bases between. Germline CDR1 reads DFQATT; CDR2 reads SNEGSKA (reference sequence). The CDR3 covers 12 residues. CDR3 amino acids: CSASVEGEPQHF. CDR3 DNA sequence: TGCAGTGCTAGCGTGGAGGGAGAGCCCCAGCATTTT.

A few counts support this clonotype. The DNA of the CDR3 is TGCAGTGCTCGTCTGGGCCCCCCGGCCACTGAAGCTTTCTTT. This translates into CSARLGPPATEAFF. V and J are TRBV20-1 and TRBJ1-1; D is uncertain. Trimming cost V 5 bases and J 4 bases, with 17 bases left between them. This CDR3 is 14 amino acids long. Germline CDR1 is DFQATT and CDR2 is SNEGSKA (reference sequence).

This clonotype was observed a few times. The J gene is TRBJ2-7, the V gene TRBV9, with 8 nucleotides matching TRBD1. Trimming at V came to 2 bases and at J to 7 bases, leaving 8 bases not matched to a gene. CDR3 length equals 14 residues. In germline, CDR1 is SGDLS, CDR2 YYNGEE. CDR3 in DNA: TGTGCCAGCAGCGTGAGACAGGGGCCTGGGGAGCAGTACTTC. Translation gives CASSVRQGPGEQYF.

V is TRBV30 and J is TRBJ2-2; 9 bases match TRBD1. Germline V gives CDR1 GTSNPN, CDR2 SVGIG (reference sequence). V shed 4 bases, J shed 2 bases, and the junction held 11 bases outside the gene matches. There are 17 residues in the CDR3. In DNA form, the CDR3 reads TGTGCCTGGACCCAATCCGGGACAGGGAGAAACACCGGGGAGCTGTTTTTT. Its protein is CAWTQSGTGRNTGELFF.

The chain combines TRBV29-1 with TRBJ2-7; the D gene could be TRBD1 or TRBD2 (6 bases each). Germline loops: CDR1 SQVTM, CDR2 ANQGSEA. CDR3 length: 13 residues. The V end lost 7 bases, the J end lost 3 bases, and 16 bases lay between the germline ends. The CDR3 sequence is CSAEGGTLYEQYF. CDR3 in DNA: TGCAGCGCCGAAGGGGGGACCCTCTACGAGCAGTACTTC.

The V call is TRBV4-3, the J call TRBJ2-3; 10 nucleotides match TRBD2. Germline CDR1 and CDR2: LGHNA and YSLEER. The CDR3 length is 16 residues. After removal of 4 bases from V and 4 bases from J, the junction contained 8 bases not matched to a gene. CDR3 amino acids: CASSLDLAGGSDTQYF. CDR3 sequence (DNA): TGCGCCAGCAGCCTTGACTTAGCGGGAGGTTCAGATACGCAGTATTTT.

The chain is built from TRBV20-1 and TRBJ1-1; TRBD1 aligns across 8 bases. CDR3 size: 14 residues. Germline V CDR1 and CDR2: DFQATT, SNEGSKA (reference sequence). V lost 0 bases to trimming and J lost 2 bases; unmatched junction nucleotides: 2. The CDR3 is CSARDDRGNTEAFF. The CDR3 DNA is TGCAGTGCTAGAGACGACAGGGGAAACACTGAAGCTTTCTTT.

The rearrangement uses TRBV5-1 and TRBJ1-2, with unresolved D. This CDR3 has 14 residues. The V gene's germline CDR1 is SGHRS and CDR2 YFSETQ. The V end was cut by 3 bases, the J end by 0 bases, with 9 bases between. The CDR3: CASSSLTSNYGYTF. As DNA, the CDR3 is TGCGCCAGCAGCTCCCTGACGTCTAACTATGGCTACACCTTC.

The chain employs TRBV18 and TRBJ2-3, with D unclear. Germline V CDR1 and CDR2: KGHSH, LQKENI. The V end was cut by 1 base, the J end by 3 bases, with 8 bases between. The CDR3 is 14 residues long. CDR3 protein: CASSPRVATDTQYF. The CDR3 DNA sequence: TGTGCCAGCTCACCACGAGTAGCTACAGATACGCAGTATTTT.

This clonotype turned up a few times. The rearrangement joins TRBV15 to TRBJ2-1; D may be TRBD1 or TRBD2 (7 bases each). Trimming cost V 1 base and J 5 bases, with 15 bases left between them. Looked up from germline, CDR1 is LNHNV and CDR2 is YYDKDF (reference sequence). The CDR3 has 16 residues. CDR3 nucleotides: TGTGCCACCAGCAGAGGGGGGAGGGGGCTAGACAATGAGCAGTTCTTC. This gives the protein CATSRGGRGLDNEQFF.

This rearrangement joins TRBV20-1 to TRBJ2-1, with D possibly matching TRBD2 (6 bases). Looked up from germline, CDR1 is DFQATT and CDR2 is SNEGSKA (reference sequence). There are 12 residues in the CDR3. Trimming shortened V by 3 bases and J by 10 bases, and 13 bases separated the two germline ends. CDR3 coding DNA: TGCAGTGCTAGGTATGCTAGCGCGGAGCAGTTCTTC. It encodes CSARYASAEQFF.

This clonotype came up a few times. The V and J genes are TRBV29-1 and TRBJ2-5; D not certain. Trimming took off 0 bases at V and 2 bases at J, with 4 bases between the two ends. In germline, CDR1 is SQVTM, CDR2 ANQGSEA. The CDR3 runs 12 residues. CDR3 protein: CSVEEGQETQYF. The DNA for the CDR3 is TGCAGCGTTGAAGAGGGGCAAGAGACCCAGTACTTC.